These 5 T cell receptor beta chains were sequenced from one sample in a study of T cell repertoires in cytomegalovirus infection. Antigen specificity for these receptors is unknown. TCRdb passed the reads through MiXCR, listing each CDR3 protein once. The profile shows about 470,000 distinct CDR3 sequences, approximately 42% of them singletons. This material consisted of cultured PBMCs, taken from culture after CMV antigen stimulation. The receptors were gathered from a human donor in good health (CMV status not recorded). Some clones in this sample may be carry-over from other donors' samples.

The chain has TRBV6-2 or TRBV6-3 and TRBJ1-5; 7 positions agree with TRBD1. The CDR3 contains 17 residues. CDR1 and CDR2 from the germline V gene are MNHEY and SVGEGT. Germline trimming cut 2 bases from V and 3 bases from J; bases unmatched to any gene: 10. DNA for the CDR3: TGTGCCAGCAGTTACAATCTGAGACAGGGTGCCAATCAGCCCCAGCATTTT. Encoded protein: CASSYNLRQGANQPQHF.

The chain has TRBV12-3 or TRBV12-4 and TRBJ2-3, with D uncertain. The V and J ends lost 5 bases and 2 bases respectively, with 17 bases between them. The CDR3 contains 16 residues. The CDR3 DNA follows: TGTGCCAGCAGTGTTCTGGTGATACGAGACACAGATACGCAGTATTTT. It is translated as CASSVLVIRDTDTQYF.

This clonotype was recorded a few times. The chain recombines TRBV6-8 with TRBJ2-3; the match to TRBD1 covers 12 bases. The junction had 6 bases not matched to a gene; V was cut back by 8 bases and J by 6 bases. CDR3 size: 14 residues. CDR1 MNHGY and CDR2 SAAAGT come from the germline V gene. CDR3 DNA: TGTGCCAGCTGTCCGGGACAGGGGGCCGATACGCAGTATTTT. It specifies CASCPGQGADTQYF.

CDR3 bases: TGTGCCAGCAGTGTAGAGGGACTAGCGGGAGGGGAGAGAGATACGCAGTATTTT. Translated: CASSVEGLAGGERDTQYF. The V gene is TRBV12-3 or TRBV12-4, the J gene TRBJ2-3; 16 bases fit TRBD2. Trimming removed 5 bases from V and 5 bases from J; junction bases left unmatched: 10. This CDR3 region has 18 residues.

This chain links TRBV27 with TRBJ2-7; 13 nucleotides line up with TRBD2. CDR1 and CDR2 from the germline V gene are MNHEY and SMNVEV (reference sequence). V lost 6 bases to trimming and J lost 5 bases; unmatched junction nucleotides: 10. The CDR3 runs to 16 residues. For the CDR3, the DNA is TGTGCCAGCAGACTGATCTTCGGGACTAGCGGGGACGAGCAGTACTTC. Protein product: CASRLIFGTSGDEQYF.